This passage covers 25 T cell receptor beta chains from one sample sequenced in a study of PD-L1 blockade in urothelial cancer. TCRdb's table, derived via immunoSEQ multiplex PCR, lists solely in-frame clones and lacks some. The sample has tens of thousands of clones, over 80% seen once. The time point is: pretreatment peripheral blood. The sequencing used PBMCs, collected around atezolizumab (anti-PD-L1) treatment. The receptors derive from a man aged 35-49 years with urothelial cancer.

The chain couples TRBV7-9 to TRBJ2-1; the match to TRBD2 covers 9 bases. Germline loops: CDR1 SEHNR, CDR2 FQNEAQ (reference sequence). This CDR3 has 14 residues. The trim removed 3 bases at V and 7 bases at J, leaving 4 bases unmatched. DNA for the CDR3: TGTGCCAGCAGCTTTAGCGGGAGAGGTAATGAGCAGTTCTTC. It is translated as CASSFSGRGNEQFF. Complete variable domain (other parts from reference TRBV7-9 and TRBJ2-1): DTGVSQNPRHKITKRGQNVTFRCDPISEHNRLYWYRQTLGQGPEFLTYFQNEAQLEKSRLLSDRFSAERPKGSFSTLEIQRTEQGDSAMYLCASSFSGRGNEQFFGPGTRLTVL.

The genes are TRBV7-9 and TRBJ2-7, with D unclear. The CDR3 has 12 amino acids. Germline CDR1 and CDR2: SEHNR and FQNEAQ (reference sequence). The V end lost 5 bases, the J end lost 0 bases, and 5 bases lay between the germline ends. The DNA for the CDR3 is TGTGCCAGCAGCCCCGGCTCCTACGAGCAGTACTTC. Protein sequence: CASSPGSYEQYF.

Concerning this clone: Other DNA sequences in the same sample also yield this CDR3. The chain links TRBV6-1 to TRBJ2-7; D possibly corresponds to TRBD2 (6 bases). V lost 11 bases and J 2 bases, leaving 13 bases between the germline ends. Per germline, CDR1 MNHNS and CDR2 SASEGT. The CDR3 loop spans 12 amino acids. For the CDR3, the DNA is TGTGCCTCCCGCGGAGGGCCCTACGAGCAGTACTTC. Translation: CASRGGPYEQYF.

The chain carries TRBV30 and TRBJ1-3; D might be TRBD1 (6 bases). The CDR3 length is 16 residues. Germline CDR1 GTSNPN, CDR2 SVGIG (reference sequence). The ends were cut back, 0 bases at V and 0 bases at J, with 12 bases in the middle. CDR3: CAWSVQGISSGNTIYF. CDR3 bases: TGTGCCTGGAGTGTACAGGGAATAAGCTCTGGAAACACCATATATTTT.

This clone was found once. The DNA for the CDR3 is TGTGCCAGCAGTTTCTATACGGGACAGGCCAATCTGGGTGCCAACGTCCTGACTTTC. This gives the protein CASSFYTGQANLGANVLTF. The chain links TRBV28 to TRBJ2-6, with TRBD1 matching 8 bases. The CDR3 is 19 residues long. CDR1 is MDHEN, CDR2 SYDVKM, per germline. The J segment lost 7 bases and the V segment lost 3 bases, leaving 17 bases of the junction unmatched.

The chain is built from TRBV7-6 and TRBJ1-1; a weak D match, TRBD1 (6 bases). This CDR3 has 14 amino acids. V lost 4 bases and J 7 bases, leaving 16 bases between the germline ends. CDR1 and CDR2 from the germline V gene are SGHVS and FNYEAQ. CDR3 protein: CASSSNRGAIEAFF. DNA for the CDR3: TGTGCCAGCAGCTCCAACCGGGGGGCGATTGAAGCTTTCTTT.

V gene TRBV28 combines with J gene TRBJ1-4; TRBD1 might be the D (6 bases). Germline V gene sequence: CDR1 MDHEN, CDR2 SYDVKM. The germline V and J ends were trimmed by 7 bases and 7 bases, with 16 bases remaining between them. The CDR3 is 14 amino acids. The CDR3 protein is CASIRDRTTEKLFF. In DNA form, the CDR3 reads TGTGCCAGCATTCGTGACAGGACCACTGAAAAACTGTTTTTT.

This clone appeared once. The chain links TRBV4-2 to TRBJ2-7; weak D call: TRBD2 (5 bases). The CDR3 is made up of 16 amino acids. Germline lookup yields CDR1 LGHNA and CDR2 YNFKEQ. V was pared by 1 base and J by 3 bases, with 16 bases between. The CDR3 DNA reads as TGTGCCAGCAGCCAAGGAGGTGGGGAGCCCTTCTACGAGCAGTACTTC. Its protein is CASSQGGGEPFYEQYF.

The chain has TRBV10-1 and TRBJ2-1; no reliable D call. CDR1 is WNHNN and CDR2 is SYGVQD in the germline V gene (reference sequence). V was shortened by 2 bases and J by 2 bases, with 13 bases between the two germline ends. The CDR3 length is 16 residues. This CDR3 is CASSEVQHSTYNEQFF. The CDR3 DNA reads as TGCGCCAGCAGTGAGGTGCAGCACAGTACCTACAATGAGCAGTTCTTC.

The chain is built from TRBV11-2 and TRBJ2-3, with D perhaps matching TRBD2 (5 bases). CDR1 and CDR2 (germline): SGHAT, FQNNGV. The CDR3 sequence is 14 residues long. The V and J ends lost 2 bases and 2 bases respectively, with 8 bases between them. The DNA of the CDR3 is TGTGCCAGCAGCTTAAATAGCGTCACAGATACGCAGTATTTT. This translates into CASSLNSVTDTQYF.

The chain has TRBV5-1 and TRBJ2-2, with 9 nucleotides matching TRBD2. The V gene end was trimmed by 2 bases and the J gene end by 1 base; junction bases not matched to a gene: 3. The CDR3 totals 16 residues. Germline V lookup: CDR1 SGHRS, CDR2 YFSETQ. The CDR3 protein is CASSLSGRLNTGELFF. The CDR3, as DNA: TGCGCCAGCAGCTTAAGCGGGAGGTTGAACACCGGGGAGCTGTTTTTT. Variable domain in full (rest from reference TRBV5-1 and TRBJ2-2): KAGVTQTPRYLIKTRGQQVTLSCSPISGHRSVSWYQQTPGQGLQFLFEYFSETQRNKGNFPGRFSGRQFSNSRSEMNVSTLELGDSALYLCASSLSGRLNTGELFFGEGSRLTVL.

Concerning this clone itself: One end of the junction varies from germline; a read error may be responsible. The rearrangement uses TRBV5-1 and TRBJ2-7; 9 bases fit TRBD1. This CDR3 region has 15 residues. CDR1 SGHRS and CDR2 YFSETQ come from the germline V gene. In DNA form, the CDR3 reads TGCGCCAGCAGATTGGGGGGGACAGGGACGAACGAGCAGTACTTC. Amino acids: CASRLGGTGTNEQYF.

This clone was recorded a few times. The rearrangement uses TRBV9 and TRBJ2-3; TRBD2 aligns across 8 bases. Germline V lookup: CDR1 SGDLS, CDR2 YYNGEE. V lost 4 bases, J lost 5 bases, and 12 bases stayed unmatched. The CDR3 is 16 residues long. This CDR3 is CASSLKSGSSGDTQYF. As DNA, the CDR3 is TGTGCCAGCAGCTTAAAGAGCGGGAGTTCTGGAGATACGCAGTATTTT.

This clone was seen once. The chain links TRBV2 to TRBJ2-6, with TRBD1 as a possible D gene (5 bases). V was cut by 7 bases and J by 2 bases, with 12 bases left in between. CDR1 and CDR2 (germline): SNHLY, FYNNEI. The CDR3 has 15 amino acids. The CDR3 loop is CASMGDSPGANVLTF. The CDR3 bases are TGTGCCAGCATGGGTGACAGTCCTGGGGCCAACGTCCTGACTTTC.

The J gene is TRBJ1-1, the V gene TRBV7-9, with TRBD1 identical over 9 bases. The V gene end was trimmed by 5 bases and the J gene end by 4 bases; junction bases not matched to a gene: 5. CDR3 length: 14 residues. Germline CDR1 is SEHNR and CDR2 is FQNEAQ (reference sequence). The CDR3 protein is CASSLTGGGTEAFF. CDR3 nucleotide sequence: TGTGCCAGCAGCCTCACAGGGGGCGGCACTGAAGCTTTCTTT.

V usage is TRBV7-3 and J usage is TRBJ2-2; TRBD1 aligns across 8 bases. The germline V gene has CDR1 SGHTA and CDR2 FQGTGA. J lost 5 bases, V lost 5 bases, and 22 bases had no gene match. This CDR3 comprises 20 residues. CDR3 sequence reads: CASSPRTGSGLPARTGELFF. CDR3 nucleotides: TGTGCCAGCAGCCCGAGGACAGGGTCTGGCTTACCGGCGAGGACCGGGGAGCTGTTTTTT.

The chain has TRBV7-6 and TRBJ2-1; TRBD2 might be the D (5 bases). Trimming took 4 bases from V and 5 from J, leaving 12 bases between them. The CDR3 loop spans 14 amino acids. CDR1 and CDR2 from the germline V gene are SGHVS and FNYEAQ. CDR3 sequence (DNA): TGTGCCAGCAGCTATGCTAGAGCGGACAATGAGCAGTTCTTC. It specifies CASSYARADNEQFF.

Here the CDR3 reads CASSLGLTSGSYNEQFF. CDR3 nucleotides: TGCGCCAGCAGCTTGGGGCTTACTAGCGGTTCCTACAATGAGCAGTTCTTC. The chain has TRBV5-1 and TRBJ2-1; TRBD2 aligns across 8 bases. Per germline, CDR1 SGHRS and CDR2 YFSETQ. The CDR3 consists of 17 residues. V was clipped by 0 bases and J by 1 base; unmatched bases: 6.

This clone was observed a few times. Here the CDR3 reads CASSQRSRVNTEAFF. In DNA form, the CDR3 reads TGTGCCAGCAGCCAACGCTCGCGGGTGAACACTGAAGCTTTCTTT. The chain couples TRBV14 to TRBJ1-1, with D unclear. Germline CDR1 SGHDN, CDR2 FVKESK. This CDR3 region has 15 residues. Trimming removed 2 bases at V and 0 bases at J, with 10 bases between.

The rearrangement uses TRBV19 and TRBJ2-7; a weak D match, TRBD2 (6 bases). CDR1 and CDR2 (germline): LNHDA, SQIVND (reference sequence). V lost 4 bases to trimming and J lost 5 bases, with 18 bases between them. This CDR3 region has 15 residues. The CDR3: CASSRGGTYLDEQYF. Written as DNA, the CDR3 is TGTGCCAGTAGTAGGGGCGGGACGTATCTCGACGAGCAGTACTTC.

V and J are TRBV10-3 and TRBJ2-7; a weak D match, TRBD1 (6 bases). CDR1 is ENHRY and CDR2 is SYGVKD in the germline V gene. Trimming took off 2 bases at V and 2 bases at J, with 10 bases between the two ends. The CDR3 runs to 14 residues. The CDR3 bases are TGTGCCATCAGTGAGGGGGGCAGTACCTACGAGCAGTACTTC. It is translated as CAISEGGSTYEQYF.

The sample holds one count of this clone. The V call is TRBV27, the J call TRBJ2-2; 10 nucleotides match TRBD1. Germline CDR1 is MNHEY and CDR2 is SMNVEV (reference sequence). The length of the CDR3 is 16 residues. Trimming removed 3 bases from V and 6 bases from J; junction bases left unmatched: 7. CDR3 coding DNA: TGTGCCAGCAGTTTTCAACCGGGACAGGGGTCCGGGGAGCTGTTTTTT. Protein sequence: CASSFQPGQGSGELFF.

The chain recombines TRBV4-1 with TRBJ2-1, with 8 bases aligning to TRBD2. Germline loops: CDR1 MGHRA, CDR2 YSYEKL. J lost 8 bases, V lost 0 bases, and 21 bases had no gene match. This CDR3 is built from 20 residues. CDR3 nucleotide sequence: TGCGCCAGCAGCCAAGATCAAGTTGAATCCTCCGGGACTAGGTTGGATGAGCAGTTCTTC. It encodes CASSQDQVESSGTRLDEQFF.

The chain has TRBV6-1 and TRBJ2-1; TRBD1 is a possible D gene (7 bases). Germline V gene sequence: CDR1 MNHNS, CDR2 SASEGT. CDR3 length: 15 amino acids. Trimming took off 5 bases at V and 5 bases at J, with 16 bases between the two ends. CDR3 nucleotide sequence: TGTGCCAGCAGTCCATCGGACAGGAGGGACAATGAGCAGTTCTTC. Protein sequence: CASSPSDRRDNEQFF.

This clone appeared once. The DNA of the CDR3 is TGTGCCAGCAGCTCGATCAAGCGGGACTACGAGCAGTACTTC. Protein product: CASSSIKRDYEQYF. This chain joins TRBV7-2 and TRBJ2-7; 7 bases agree with TRBD2. The CDR3 length is 14 residues. The V and J ends lost 4 bases and 3 bases, in that order; junction bases with no gene match: 6. CDR1 is SGHTA and CDR2 is FQGNSA in the germline V gene.